These T cell receptor beta chains were read from a single sample in a study of blood T cell repertoires in COVID-19. The method was immunoSEQ multiplex PCR; TCRdb's version includes in-frame clones alone and lacks a portion of them. The table lists 350,000 to 450,000 clones, 89% of them singletons, with about 1.6% in the top ten. The source material was peripheral blood. The receptors originated from a woman in her forties with COVID-19, enrolled during active disease. The CDR3 runs from the conserved cysteine through the conserved F or W. D genes are given only for firm matches. Clone size is not always given. Where it is, it says once, few, many or a class for expanded clones.

TGTGCCAGCAGCTTGGCTCCAGTTGCAACTAATGAAAAACTGTTTTTT CASSLAPVATNEKLFF TRBJ1-4 - TRBV5-4 -
TGCGCCAGCAGCCAAACTATCTTGGGACCCCTCCACTTT CASSQTILGPLHF TRBJ1-6 - TRBV4-3 -
TGCGCCAGCAGCTTGGTAGCCAGAGACTATGGCTACACCTTC CASSLVARDYGYTF TRBJ1-2 - TRBV5-1 -
TGTGCCAGCAGTTTTTTACAGGCTAACTATGGCTACACCTTC CASSFLQANYGYTF TRBJ1-2 - TRBV28 -
TGTGCCAGCTCACCGGGACAGGGACCCTACGAGCAGTACTTC CASSPGQGPYEQYF TRBJ2-7 TRBD1 TRBV18 -
TGTGCCAGCAGTGAAGCGAGGACAGGGGGTCAGCCCCAGCATTTT CASSEARTGGQPQHF TRBJ1-5 TRBD1 TRBV2 -
TGTGCCACCAGCAGAGATCCAGGAGGGACTGAGTATGAAAAACTGTTTTTT CATSRDPGGTEYEKLFF TRBJ1-4 - TRBV15 -
TGTGCCACCAGCAGAGTCGTTGGGACAGGGGGTGGAAACACCATATATTTT CATSRVVGTGGGNTIYF TRBJ1-3 TRBD1 TRBV15 -
TGTGCCAGCAGCTTGGTCAGACTCTCTGGAAACACCATATATTTT CASSLVRLSGNTIYF TRBJ1-3 - TRBV5-6 -
TGTGCCAGCAGCATCACGAGACAGTTGAACACTGAAGCTTTCTTT CASSITRQLNTEAFF TRBJ1-1 - TRBV28 -
TGTGCCATCAGTGAGGGGGGACAGGCCTATGGCTACACCTTC CAISEGGQAYGYTF TRBJ1-2 TRBD1 TRBV10-3 -
TGTGCCAGCAGCCCCCTGACGGGGGGGCCACCCCTCCACTTT CASSPLTGGPPLHF TRBJ1-6 - TRBV9 -
TGCAGCGTTGGACAGGGGAATGAAAAACTGTTTTTT CSVGQGNEKLFF TRBJ1-4 TRBD1 TRBV29-1 -
TGCGCCAGCAGCACCCGGGGGGGTTCAGAGACCCAGTACTTC CASSTRGGSETQYF TRBJ2-5 TRBD2 TRBV5-1 -
TGTGCCAGCAGTTACCAGGGGGCAACCTACGAGCAGTACTTC CASSYQGATYEQYF TRBJ2-7 TRBD1 TRBV6-5 -
TGTGCCAGCAGCCAAGGACTCCGAAAAGAGAATGAGCAGTTCTTC CASSQGLRKENEQFF TRBJ2-1 - TRBV7-3 -
TGTGCCAGCAGAAACGTTGATGGAGGGGCCACCTACGAGCAGTACTTC CASRNVDGGATYEQYF TRBJ2-7 - TRBV28 -
TGTGCCAGTAGTTTCAGGCCCCATGAAGAGCCCCAGCATTTT CASSFRPHEEPQHF TRBJ1-5 - TRBV19 few
TGTGCCAGCAGTACAGGCCCCAACTATGGCTACACCTTC CASSTGPNYGYTF TRBJ1-2 - TRBV2 -
TGTGCCAGCAGCTCACGCAGGGGAGGGGAGCAGTACTTC CASSSRRGGEQYF TRBJ2-7 - TRBV7-2 -
TGTGCCAGCAGTTACTCCCCGGGACAGGGAGGAGAAAAACTGTTTTTT CASSYSPGQGGEKLFF TRBJ1-4 TRBD1 TRBV6-2/TRBV6-3 few
TGTGCCAGCAGCCTAGGAACCCAAACTGAAGCTTTCTTT CASSLGTQTEAFF TRBJ1-1 - TRBV27 -
TGTGCCAGCAGTTTCTACGCGGGCTACGAGCAGTACTTC CASSFYAGYEQYF TRBJ2-7 - TRBV28 -
TGTGCCTGGAGGGCCTACAGGGGGGCCTCCTACAATGAGCAGTTCTTC CAWRAYRGASYNEQFF TRBJ2-1 TRBD1 TRBV30 once
TGCGCCAGCAGCCCAGGACTAGCGCCTTACGAGCAGTACTTC CASSPGLAPYEQYF TRBJ2-7 TRBD2 TRBV4-3 -
TGTGCCAGCAGTTTGGGGGCCGGTACAGATACGCAGTATTTT CASSLGAGTDTQYF TRBJ2-3 - TRBV27 -
TGTGCCACCAGTAGTTACGGGAGCACTGAAGCTTTCTTT CATSSYGSTEAFF TRBJ1-1 - TRBV24-1 -
TGTGCGTCTCCTAGCGGGACCACAGATACGCAGTATTTT CASPSGTTDTQYF TRBJ2-3 TRBD2 TRBV30 once
TGCAGCGTTGACTCGCGCGGGGCAGATTCCTATGGCTACACCTTC CSVDSRGADSYGYTF TRBJ1-2 - TRBV29-1 once
TGTGCCAGCAGCTTTCCCCCGGGAGCCCCGAACAATGAGCAGTTCTTC CASSFPPGAPNNEQFF TRBJ2-1 - TRBV7-6 once
TGCGCCAGCAGCCCCGGGACAGCACTTCTCGAGCAGTACTTC CASSPGTALLEQYF TRBJ2-7 TRBD1 TRBV5-1 -
TGTGCCAGCAGCGTATACTCTAGCGGGAGCTCCTACAATGAGCAGTTCTTC CASSVYSSGSSYNEQFF TRBJ2-1 TRBD2 TRBV9 -
TGCGCCAGCAGCTACCTCCTAGCGGGGGGAACCGGTACGCAGTATTTT CASSYLLAGGTGTQYF TRBJ2-3 TRBD2 TRBV5-1 -
TGTGCCAGCAGCCAAGAAGGGGTAGTGCACTATGGCTACACCTTC CASSQEGVVHYGYTF TRBJ1-2 - TRBV4-2 -
TGTGCCAGCAGCTTAGATTTCAGCGAGCAGTACTTC CASSLDFSEQYF TRBJ2-7 - TRBV11-3 -
TGCGCCAGCAGCTTGGCCCAGGGAGGAAACTCTGGAAACACCATATATTTT CASSLAQGGNSGNTIYF TRBJ1-3 - TRBV5-1 -
TGCGCCAGCAGCCAAGTCAGGGCCCAGGGGCAGCCCCAGCATTTT CASSQVRAQGQPQHF TRBJ1-5 - TRBV4-1 -
TGTGCCAGCAGCTTTGGACAGGGGAGATCCTATAATTCACCCCTCCACTTT CASSFGQGRSYNSPLHF TRBJ1-6 TRBD1 TRBV7-8 -
TGTGCCAGCAGTACCCGACAGGGGAATCAGCCCCAGCATTTT CASSTRQGNQPQHF TRBJ1-5 TRBD1 TRBV6-5 -
TGTGCCAGCAGCCCGAGCGGGAGTCCCTACAATGAGCAGTTCTTC CASSPSGSPYNEQFF TRBJ2-1 TRBD2 TRBV5-5 -
TGTGCCAGCAGTGCATCCGGGACAATCACTGAAGCTTTCTTT CASSASGTITEAFF TRBJ1-1 - TRBV27 -
TGTGCCAGCAGCTTAACTCCTTGGGGGGGGCAGCACAATGAGCAGTTCTTC CASSLTPWGGQHNEQFF TRBJ2-1 - TRBV7-2 -
TGTGCCAGCAACCCCCTTTGGGGGGGCGCCAGGAACTATGGCTACACCTTC CASNPLWGGARNYGYTF TRBJ1-2 - TRBV28 -
TGTGCCAGCAGTTTAGGGAGGACACCCCTCCACTTT CASSLGRTPLHF TRBJ1-6 - TRBV28 -
TGTGCCTGGAGTGCCGACGGTGGGGGGATCACCGGGGAGCTGTTTTTT CAWSADGGGITGELFF TRBJ2-2 - TRBV30 -